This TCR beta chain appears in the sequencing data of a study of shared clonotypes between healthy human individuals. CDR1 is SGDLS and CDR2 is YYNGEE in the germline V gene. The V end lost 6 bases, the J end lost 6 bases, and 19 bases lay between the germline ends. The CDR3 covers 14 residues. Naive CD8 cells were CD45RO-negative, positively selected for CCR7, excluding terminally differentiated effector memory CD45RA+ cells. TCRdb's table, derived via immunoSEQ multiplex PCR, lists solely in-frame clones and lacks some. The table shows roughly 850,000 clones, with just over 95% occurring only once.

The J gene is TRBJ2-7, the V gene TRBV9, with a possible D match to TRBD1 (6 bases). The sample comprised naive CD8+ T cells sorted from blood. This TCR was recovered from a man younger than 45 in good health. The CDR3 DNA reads TGTGCCAGCACAAGGGATGGGACAATAGGCGAGCAGTACTTC. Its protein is CASTRDGTIGEQYF.